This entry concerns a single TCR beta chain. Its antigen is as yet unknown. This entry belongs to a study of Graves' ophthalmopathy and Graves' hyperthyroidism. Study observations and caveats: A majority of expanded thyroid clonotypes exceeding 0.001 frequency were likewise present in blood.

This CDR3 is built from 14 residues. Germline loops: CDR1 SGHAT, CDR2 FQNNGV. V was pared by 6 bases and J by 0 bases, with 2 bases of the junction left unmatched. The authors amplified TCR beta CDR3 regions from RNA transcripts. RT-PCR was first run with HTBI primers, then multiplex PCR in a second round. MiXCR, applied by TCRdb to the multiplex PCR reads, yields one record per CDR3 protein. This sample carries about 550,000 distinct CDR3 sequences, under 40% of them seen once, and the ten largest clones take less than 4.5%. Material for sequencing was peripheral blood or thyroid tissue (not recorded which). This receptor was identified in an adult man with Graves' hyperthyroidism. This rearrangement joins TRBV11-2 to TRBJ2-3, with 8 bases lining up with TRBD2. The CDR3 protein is CASRASGSTDTQYF. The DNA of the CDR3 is TGTGCCAGCAGAGCTAGCGGGAGCACAGATACGCAGTATTTT. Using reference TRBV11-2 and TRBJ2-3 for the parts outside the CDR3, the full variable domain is EAGVAQSPRYKIIEKRQSVAFWCNPISGHATLYWYQQILGQGPKLLIQFQNNGVVDDSQLPKDRFSAERLKGVDSTLKIQPAKLEDSAVYLCASRASGSTDTQYFGPGTRLTVL.